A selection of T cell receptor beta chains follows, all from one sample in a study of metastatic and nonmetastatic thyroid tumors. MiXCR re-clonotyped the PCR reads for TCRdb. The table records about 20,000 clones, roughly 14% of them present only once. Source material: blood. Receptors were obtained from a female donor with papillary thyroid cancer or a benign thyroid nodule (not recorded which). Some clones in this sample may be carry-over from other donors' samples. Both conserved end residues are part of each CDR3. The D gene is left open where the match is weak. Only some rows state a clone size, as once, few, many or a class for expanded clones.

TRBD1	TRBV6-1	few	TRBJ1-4	TGTGCCAGCATCTGGACAGGGAGAGAAAAACTGTTTTTT	CASIWTGREKLFF
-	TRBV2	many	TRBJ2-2	TGTGCCAGCATCGACACGAACACCGGGGAACTGTTTTTT	CASIDTNTGELFF
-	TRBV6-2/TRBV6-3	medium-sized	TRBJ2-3	TGTGCCAGCAGTGGCCCGGGCAGCACAGATACGCAGTATTTT	CASSGPGSTDTQYF
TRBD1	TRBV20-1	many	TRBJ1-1	TGCAGTGCTGTCGACAGGGTAGGACGAAAAGCTTTCTTT	CSAVDRVGRKAFF
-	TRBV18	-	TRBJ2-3	TGTGCCAGCTCACCAGAACGGGCAGTAGCGGGCACAGATACGCAGTATTTT	CASSPERAVAGTDTQYF
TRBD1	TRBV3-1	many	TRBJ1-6	TGTGCCAGCAGCCCGGGACAGGGCTATTCACCCCTCCACTTT	CASSPGQGYSPLHF
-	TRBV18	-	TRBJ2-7	TGTGCCAGCTCACCGTATATAAGCTCCTACGAGCAGTACTTC	CASSPYISSYEQYF
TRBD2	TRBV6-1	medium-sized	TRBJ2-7	TGTGCCAGCAGGATTCTTAGCGGGAGAGGGTACGAGCAGTACTTC	CASRILSGRGYEQYF
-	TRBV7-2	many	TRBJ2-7	TGTGCCAGCAGCTTAGAACGGGACTACGAGCAGTACTTC	CASSLERDYEQYF
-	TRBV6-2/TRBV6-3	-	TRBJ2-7	TGTGCCAGCTTGGGTTTCTACGAGCAGTACTTC	CASLGFYEQYF
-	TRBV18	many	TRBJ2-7	TGTGCCAGCTCACGGGACTTCAGGGACGAGCAGTACTTC	CASSRDFRDEQYF
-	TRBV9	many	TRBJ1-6	TGTGCCAGCAGCGCGCAGGATGCGTCTTCACCCCTCCACTTT	CASSAQDASSPLHF
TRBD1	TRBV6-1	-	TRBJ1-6	TGTGCCAGCAGTGGGGACAGGGGGCAGGGTTCACCCCTCCACTTT	CASSGDRGQGSPLHF
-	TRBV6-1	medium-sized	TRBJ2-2	TGTGCCAGCTATATGGGGGCCGGGGAGCTGTTTTTT	CASYMGAGELFF
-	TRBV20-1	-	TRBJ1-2	TGCAGTGCTAGAAGGGCAGCAGTACCCTATGGCTACACCTTC	CSARRAAVPYGYTF
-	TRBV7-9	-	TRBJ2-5	TGTGCCAGCAGCCCCCCCGGAGGGGTAGAGACCCAGTACTTC	CASSPPGGVETQYF
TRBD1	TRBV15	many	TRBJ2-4	TGTGCCACCAGCAGAGGGGGACAGGGACGGGACATTCAGTACTTC	CATSRGGQGRDIQYF
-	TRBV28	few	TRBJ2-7	TGTGCCAGCAGTTTCCAGAACTACGAGCAGTACTTC	CASSFQNYEQYF
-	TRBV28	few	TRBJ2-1	TGTGGCAGCAGCCCGCCCCGAGACCCAGGAAGCAATGAGCAGTTCTTC	CGSSPPRDPGSNEQFF
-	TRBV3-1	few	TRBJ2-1	TGTGCCAGCAGCCAAGACCCCAGATCAATCAATGAGCAGTTCTTC	CASSQDPRSINEQFF